This record covers a single T cell receptor (beta chain). Its antigen remains unknown. The table came from immunoSEQ multiplex PCR; TCRdb's copy has only in-frame clones and leaves some out. The sample has over 45,000 clones; about 89% are singletons. This CDR3 is 18 amino acids long. The germline V and J ends were trimmed by 6 bases and 0 bases, with 26 bases remaining between them. CDR1 and CDR2 (germline): SQVTM, ANQGSEA. Prior autoimmune disease or systemic immunosuppression barred patients. The data were taken from a study of OX40 agonist ivuxolimab in advanced cancers. General observations from the study: Some of the lowest clonal expansion was seen in partial responders at 0.1-3.0 mg/kg. Researchers did not establish what antigens the expanded peripheral T cells target. CD4+ and CD8+ blood T cells expanded clonally by week 6 at 0.1 to 3.0 mg/kg.

Here the sequenced sample was CD4+ or CD8+ T cells sorted from blood, taken in a trial of the OX40 agonist ivuxolimab. The J gene is TRBJ1-1, the V gene TRBV29-1; D is possibly TRBD1 (6 bases). This clonotype originated in an adult with an advanced solid tumor such as melanoma, head and neck, liver or kidney cancer. CDR3 DNA sequence: TGCAGCGTGCGGGGCTACAGGGACTTACTTCTCATGAACACTGAAGCTTTCTTT. Translating it yields CSVRGYRDLLLMNTEAFF. Filled out from reference TRBV29-1 and TRBJ1-1, the complete variable domain reads SAVISQKPSRDICQRGTSLTIQCQVDSQVTMMFWYRQQPGQSLTLIATANQGSEATYESGFVIDKFPISRPNLTFSTLTVSNMSPEDSSIYLCSVRGYRDLLLMNTEAFFGQGTRLTVV.